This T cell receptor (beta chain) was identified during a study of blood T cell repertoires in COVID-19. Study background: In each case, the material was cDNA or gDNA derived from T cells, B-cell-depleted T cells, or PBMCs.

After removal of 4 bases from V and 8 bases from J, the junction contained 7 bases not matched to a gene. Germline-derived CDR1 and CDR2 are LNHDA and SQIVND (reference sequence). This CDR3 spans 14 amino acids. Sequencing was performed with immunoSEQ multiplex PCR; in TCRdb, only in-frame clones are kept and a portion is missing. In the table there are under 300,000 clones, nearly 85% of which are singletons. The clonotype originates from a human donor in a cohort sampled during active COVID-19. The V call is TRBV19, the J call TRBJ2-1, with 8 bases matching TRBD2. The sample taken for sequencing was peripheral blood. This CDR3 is CASSKSQTSDEQFF. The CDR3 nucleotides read TGTGCCAGTAGTAAATCCCAGACTAGCGATGAGCAGTTCTTC.